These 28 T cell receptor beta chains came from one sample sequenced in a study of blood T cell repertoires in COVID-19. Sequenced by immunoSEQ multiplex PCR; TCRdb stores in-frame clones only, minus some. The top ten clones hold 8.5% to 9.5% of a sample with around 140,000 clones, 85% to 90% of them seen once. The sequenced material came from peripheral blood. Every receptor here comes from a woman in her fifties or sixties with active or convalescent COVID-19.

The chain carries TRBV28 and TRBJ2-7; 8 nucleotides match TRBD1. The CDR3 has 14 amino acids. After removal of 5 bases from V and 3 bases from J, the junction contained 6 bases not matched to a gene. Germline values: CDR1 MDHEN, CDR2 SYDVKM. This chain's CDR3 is CASSTGQGRYEQYF. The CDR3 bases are TGTGCCAGCAGTACCGGACAGGGTCGCTACGAGCAGTACTTC.

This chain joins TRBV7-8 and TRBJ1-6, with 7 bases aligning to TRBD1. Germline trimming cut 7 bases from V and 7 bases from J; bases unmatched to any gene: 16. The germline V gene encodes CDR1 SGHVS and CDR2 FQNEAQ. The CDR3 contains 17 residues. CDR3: CASTLGYRQGGNSPLHF. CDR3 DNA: TGTGCCAGCACCCTAGGCTATCGACAGGGAGGAAATTCACCCCTCCACTTT.

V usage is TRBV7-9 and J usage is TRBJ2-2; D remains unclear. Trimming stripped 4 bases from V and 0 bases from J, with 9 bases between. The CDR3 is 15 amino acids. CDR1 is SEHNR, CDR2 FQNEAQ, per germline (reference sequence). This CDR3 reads CASSWAGSNTGELFF. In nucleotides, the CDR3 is TGTGCCAGCAGCTGGGCAGGATCGAACACCGGGGAGCTGTTTTTT.

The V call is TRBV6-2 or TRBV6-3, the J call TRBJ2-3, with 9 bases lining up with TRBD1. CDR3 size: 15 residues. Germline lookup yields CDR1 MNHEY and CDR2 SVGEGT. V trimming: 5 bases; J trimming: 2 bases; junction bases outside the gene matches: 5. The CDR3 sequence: CASSLRDRVTDTQYF. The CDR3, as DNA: TGTGCCAGCAGTCTCCGGGACAGGGTCACAGATACGCAGTATTTT.

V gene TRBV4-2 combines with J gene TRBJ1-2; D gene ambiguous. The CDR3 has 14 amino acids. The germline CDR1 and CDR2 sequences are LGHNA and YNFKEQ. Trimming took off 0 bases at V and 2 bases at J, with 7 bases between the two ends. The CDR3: CASSQEIRNYGYTF. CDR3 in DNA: TGTGCCAGCAGCCAAGAGATCAGGAACTATGGCTACACCTTC.

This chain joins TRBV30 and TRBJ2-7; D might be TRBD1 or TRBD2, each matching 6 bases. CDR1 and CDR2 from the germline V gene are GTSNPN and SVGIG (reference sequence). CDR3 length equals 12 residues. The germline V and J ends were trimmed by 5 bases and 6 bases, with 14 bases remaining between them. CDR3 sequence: CAWGGQRGEQYF. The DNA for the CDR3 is TGTGCCTGGGGGGGGCAGAGAGGCGAGCAGTACTTC.

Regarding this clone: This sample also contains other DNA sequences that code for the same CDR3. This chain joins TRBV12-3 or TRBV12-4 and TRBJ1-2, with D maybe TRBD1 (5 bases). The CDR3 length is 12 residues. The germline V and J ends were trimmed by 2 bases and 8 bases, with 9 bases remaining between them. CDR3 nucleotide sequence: TGTGCCAGCAGTTTACGGGGGGACGGCTACACCTTC. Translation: CASSLRGDGYTF.

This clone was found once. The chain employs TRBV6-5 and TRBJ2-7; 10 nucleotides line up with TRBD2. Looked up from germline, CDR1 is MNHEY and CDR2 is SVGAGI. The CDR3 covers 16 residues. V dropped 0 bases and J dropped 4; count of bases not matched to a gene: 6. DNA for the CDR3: TGTGCCAGCAGTTACTCCGCTAGCGGGAGAGGATACGAGCAGTACTTC. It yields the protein CASSYSASGRGYEQYF.

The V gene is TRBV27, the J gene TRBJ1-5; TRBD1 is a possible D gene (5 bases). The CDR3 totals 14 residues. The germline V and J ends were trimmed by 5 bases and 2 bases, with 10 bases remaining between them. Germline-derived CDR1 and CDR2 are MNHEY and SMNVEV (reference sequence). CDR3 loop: CASSGALGNQPQHF. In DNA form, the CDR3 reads TGTGCCAGCAGTGGGGCGTTAGGCAATCAGCCCCAGCATTTT.

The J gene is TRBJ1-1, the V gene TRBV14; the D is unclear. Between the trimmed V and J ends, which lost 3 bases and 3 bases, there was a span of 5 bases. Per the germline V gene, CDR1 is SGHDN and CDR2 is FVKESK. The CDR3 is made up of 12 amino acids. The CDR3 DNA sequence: TGTGCCAGCAGCCAGTCTTACACTGAAGCTTTCTTT. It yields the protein CASSQSYTEAFF.

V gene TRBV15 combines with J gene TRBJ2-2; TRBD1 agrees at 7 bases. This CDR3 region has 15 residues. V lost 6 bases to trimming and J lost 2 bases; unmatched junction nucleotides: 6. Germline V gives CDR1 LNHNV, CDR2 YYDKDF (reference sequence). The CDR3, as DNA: TGTGCCACCAGATTCCGGGACAGAAACACCGGGGAGCTGTTTTTT. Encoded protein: CATRFRDRNTGELFF.

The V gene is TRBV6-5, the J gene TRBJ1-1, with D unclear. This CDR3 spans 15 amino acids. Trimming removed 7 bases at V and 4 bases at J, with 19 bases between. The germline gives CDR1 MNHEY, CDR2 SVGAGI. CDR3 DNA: TGTGCCAGCAACTTCCCTAGATTGGGTGGCACTGAAGCTTTCTTT. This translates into CASNFPRLGGTEAFF.

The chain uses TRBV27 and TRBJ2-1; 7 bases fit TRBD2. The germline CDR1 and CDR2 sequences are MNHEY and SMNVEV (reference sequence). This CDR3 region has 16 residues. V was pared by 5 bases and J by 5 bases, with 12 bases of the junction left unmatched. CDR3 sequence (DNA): TGTGCCAGCAGTCCGATTCGGGCGGGAGCGAACAATGAGCAGTTCTTC. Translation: CASSPIRAGANNEQFF.

The CDR3 bases are TGTGCCATCAGTGAGCAACAGGGGCTCTCTGGAAACACCATATATTTT. It translates to CAISEQQGLSGNTIYF. This chain joins TRBV10-3 and TRBJ1-3; TRBD1 aligns across 7 bases. The CDR3 extends over 16 amino acids. Trimming removed 2 bases from V and 0 bases from J; junction bases left unmatched: 4. Germline values: CDR1 ENHRY, CDR2 SYGVKD.

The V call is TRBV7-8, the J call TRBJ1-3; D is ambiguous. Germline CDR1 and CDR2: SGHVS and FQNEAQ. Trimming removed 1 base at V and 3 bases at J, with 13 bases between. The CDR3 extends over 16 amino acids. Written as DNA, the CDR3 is TGTGCCAGCAGCTTAGTACTGGTGTCGAATGGAAACACCATATATTTT. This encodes CASSLVLVSNGNTIYF.

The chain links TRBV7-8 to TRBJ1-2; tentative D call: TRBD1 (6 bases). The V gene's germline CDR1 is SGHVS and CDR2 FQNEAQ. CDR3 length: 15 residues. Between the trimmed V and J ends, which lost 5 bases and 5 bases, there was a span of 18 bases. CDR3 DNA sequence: TGTGCCAGCAGCCAGGGGTTTAGAACCACATATGGCTACACCTTC. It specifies CASSQGFRTTYGYTF.

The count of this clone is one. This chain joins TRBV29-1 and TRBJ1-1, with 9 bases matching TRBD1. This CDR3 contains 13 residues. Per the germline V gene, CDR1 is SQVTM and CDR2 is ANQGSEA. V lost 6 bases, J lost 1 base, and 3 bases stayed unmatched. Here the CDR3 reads CSVHRGRNTEAFF. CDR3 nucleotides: TGCAGCGTCCACAGGGGGCGGAACACTGAAGCTTTCTTT.

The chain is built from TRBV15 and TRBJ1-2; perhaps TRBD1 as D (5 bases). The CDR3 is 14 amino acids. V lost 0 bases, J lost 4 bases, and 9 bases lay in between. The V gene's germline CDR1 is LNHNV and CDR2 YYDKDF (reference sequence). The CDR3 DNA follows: TGTGCCACCAGCAGAGATCGGCAGGGCTATGGCTACACCTTC. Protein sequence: CATSRDRQGYGYTF.

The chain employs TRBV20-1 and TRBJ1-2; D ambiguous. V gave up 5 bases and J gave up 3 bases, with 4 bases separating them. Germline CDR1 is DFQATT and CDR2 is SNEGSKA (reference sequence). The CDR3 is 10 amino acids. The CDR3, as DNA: TGCAGTGCTTACTACTATGGCTACACCTTC. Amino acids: CSAYYYGYTF.

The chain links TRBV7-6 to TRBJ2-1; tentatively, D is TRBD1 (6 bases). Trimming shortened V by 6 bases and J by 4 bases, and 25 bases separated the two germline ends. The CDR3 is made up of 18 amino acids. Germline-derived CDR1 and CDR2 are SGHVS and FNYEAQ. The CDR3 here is CASSPEDRWVRSYNEQFF. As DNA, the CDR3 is TGTGCCAGCAGTCCCGAGGACAGATGGGTTAGGAGTTACAATGAGCAGTTCTTC. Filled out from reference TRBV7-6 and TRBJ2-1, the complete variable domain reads GAGVSQSPRYKVTKRGQDVALRCDPISGHVSLYWYRQALGQGPEFLTYFNYEAQQDKSGLPNDRFSAERPEGSISTLTIQRTEQRDSAMYRCASSPEDRWVRSYNEQFFGPGTRLTVL.

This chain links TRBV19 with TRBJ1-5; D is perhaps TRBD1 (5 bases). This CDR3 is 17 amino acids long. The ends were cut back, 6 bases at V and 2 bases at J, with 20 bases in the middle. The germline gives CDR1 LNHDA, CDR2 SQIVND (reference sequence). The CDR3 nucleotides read TGTGCCAGTAGCCCTGGGGGAGCGTGGGGGGGCAATCAGCCCCAGCATTTT. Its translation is CASSPGGAWGGNQPQHF.

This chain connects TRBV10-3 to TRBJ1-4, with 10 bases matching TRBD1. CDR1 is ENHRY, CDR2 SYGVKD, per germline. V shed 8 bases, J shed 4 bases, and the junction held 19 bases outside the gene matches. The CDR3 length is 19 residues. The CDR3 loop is CAISRDRGRGPVDNEKLFF. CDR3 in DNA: TGTGCCATCTCTCGGGACAGGGGACGTGGTCCAGTTGATAATGAAAAACTGTTTTTT.

In DNA form, the CDR3 reads TGTGCCAGCAGCTTCCAGACTCCCACTGAAGCTTTCTTT. Translating gives CASSFQTPTEAFF. The chain carries TRBV3-1 (or the pseudogene TRBV3-2) and TRBJ1-1; unclear D gene. This CDR3 is 13 amino acids long. CDR1 is LGHDT and CDR2 is YNNKEL in the germline V gene (reference sequence). The V and J ends lost 5 bases and 4 bases respectively, with 11 bases between them.

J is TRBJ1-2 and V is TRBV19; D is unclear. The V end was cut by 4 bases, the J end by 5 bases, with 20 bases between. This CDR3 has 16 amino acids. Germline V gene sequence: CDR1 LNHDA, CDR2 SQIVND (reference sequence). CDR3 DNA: TGTGCCAGTAGTACCCCCGGAGGGAGTCGTGGTTATGGCTACACCTTC. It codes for CASSTPGGSRGYGYTF.

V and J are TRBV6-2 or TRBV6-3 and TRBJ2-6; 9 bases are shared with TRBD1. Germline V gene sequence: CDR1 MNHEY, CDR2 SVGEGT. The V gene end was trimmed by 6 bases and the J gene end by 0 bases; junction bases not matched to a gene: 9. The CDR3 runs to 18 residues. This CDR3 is CASSPGTGRFSGANVLTF. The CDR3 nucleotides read TGTGCCAGCAGCCCCGGGACAGGGAGATTCTCTGGGGCCAACGTCCTGACTTTC.

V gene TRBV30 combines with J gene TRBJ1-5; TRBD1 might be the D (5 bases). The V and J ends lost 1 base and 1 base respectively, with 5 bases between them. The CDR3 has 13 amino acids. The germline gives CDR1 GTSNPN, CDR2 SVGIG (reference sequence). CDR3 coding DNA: TGTGCCTGGAGTGCAGGGAGCAATCAGCCCCAGCATTTT. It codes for CAWSAGSNQPQHF.

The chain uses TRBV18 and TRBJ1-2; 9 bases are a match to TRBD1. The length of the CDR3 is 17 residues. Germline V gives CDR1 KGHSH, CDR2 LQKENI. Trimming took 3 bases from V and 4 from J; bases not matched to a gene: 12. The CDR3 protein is CASSPPTGTGSFYGYTF. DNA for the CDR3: TGTGCCAGCTCACCCCCCACCGGGACAGGGTCTTTCTATGGCTACACCTTC.

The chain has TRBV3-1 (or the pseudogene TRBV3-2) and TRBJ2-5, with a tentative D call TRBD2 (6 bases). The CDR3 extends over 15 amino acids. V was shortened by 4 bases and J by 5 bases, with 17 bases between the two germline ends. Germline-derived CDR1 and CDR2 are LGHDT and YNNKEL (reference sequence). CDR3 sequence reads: CASSPLWEDLETQYF. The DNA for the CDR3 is TGTGCCAGCAGCCCCCTATGGGAGGACCTGGAGACCCAGTACTTC.